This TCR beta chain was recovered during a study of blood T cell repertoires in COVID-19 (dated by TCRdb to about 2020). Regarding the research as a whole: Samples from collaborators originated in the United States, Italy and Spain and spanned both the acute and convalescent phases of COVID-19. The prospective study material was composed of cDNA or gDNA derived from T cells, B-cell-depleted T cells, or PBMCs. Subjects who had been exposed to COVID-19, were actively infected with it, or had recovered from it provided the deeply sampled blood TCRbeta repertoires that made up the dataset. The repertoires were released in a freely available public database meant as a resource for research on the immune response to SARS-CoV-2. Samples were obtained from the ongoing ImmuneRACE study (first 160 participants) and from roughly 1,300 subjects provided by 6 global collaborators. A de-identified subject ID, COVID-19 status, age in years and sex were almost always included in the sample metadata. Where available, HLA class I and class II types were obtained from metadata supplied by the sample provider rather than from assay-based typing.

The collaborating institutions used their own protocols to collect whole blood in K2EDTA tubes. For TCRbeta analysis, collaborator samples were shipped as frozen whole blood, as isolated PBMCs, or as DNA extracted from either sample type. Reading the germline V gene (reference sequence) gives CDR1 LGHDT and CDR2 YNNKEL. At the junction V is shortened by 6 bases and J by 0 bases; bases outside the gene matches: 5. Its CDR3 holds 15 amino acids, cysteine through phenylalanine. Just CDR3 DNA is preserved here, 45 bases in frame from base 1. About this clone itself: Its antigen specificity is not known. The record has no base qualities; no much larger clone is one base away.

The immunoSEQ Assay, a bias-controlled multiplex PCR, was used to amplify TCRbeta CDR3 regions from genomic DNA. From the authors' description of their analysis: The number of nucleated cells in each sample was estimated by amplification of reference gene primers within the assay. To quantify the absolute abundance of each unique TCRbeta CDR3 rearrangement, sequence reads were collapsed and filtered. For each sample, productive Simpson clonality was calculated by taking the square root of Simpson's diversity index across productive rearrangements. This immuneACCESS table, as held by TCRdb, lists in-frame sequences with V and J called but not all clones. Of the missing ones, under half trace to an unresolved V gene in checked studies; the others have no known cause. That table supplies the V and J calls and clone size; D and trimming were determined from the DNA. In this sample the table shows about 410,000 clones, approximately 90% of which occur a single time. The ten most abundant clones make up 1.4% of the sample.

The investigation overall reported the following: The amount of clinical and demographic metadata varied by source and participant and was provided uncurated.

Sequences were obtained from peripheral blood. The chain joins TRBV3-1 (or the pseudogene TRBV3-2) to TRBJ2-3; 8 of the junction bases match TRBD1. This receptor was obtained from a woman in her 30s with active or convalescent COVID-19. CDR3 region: CASRSQGASTDTQYF. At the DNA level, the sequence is TGTGCCAGCAGGTCGCAGGGGGCAAGCACAGATACGCAGTATTTT.